This is a list of T cell receptor beta chains from one sample in a study of CD8 T cells in ankylosing spondylitis. Each CDR3 protein is one row after TCRdb ran MiXCR on the 5' RACE reads. The data hold more than 150,000 distinct CDR3 sequences, with around a tenth observed a single time. What was sequenced was blood, either unsorted or a sorted T cell fraction (not recorded which). These receptors were taken from a male donor with ankylosing spondylitis or in good health (not recorded which). Both conserved end residues are part of each CDR3. The D gene is left open where the match is weak. Size tells how often a clone was seen (once, few, many) or the class of an expanded clone, and some rows leave it out.

v_call: TRBV20-1; j_call: TRBJ1-5; clone_size: many; d_call: TRBD1; cdr3_aa: CSARAGTGVNQPQHF; cdr3_nt: TGCAGTGCTAGGGCCGGGACAGGGGTTAATCAGCCCCAGCATTTT
v_call: TRBV5-4; j_call: TRBJ2-1; clone_size: few; d_call: TRBD2; cdr3_aa: CASSYSGRVDEQFF; cdr3_nt: TGTGCCAGCAGCTATAGCGGGAGGGTCGATGAGCAGTTCTTC
v_call: TRBV20-1; j_call: TRBJ1-5; clone_size: few; d_call: .; cdr3_aa: CSARSDSFNQPQHF; cdr3_nt: TGCAGTGCTAGGTCGGACAGCTTCAATCAGCCCCAGCATTTT
v_call: TRBV7-2; j_call: TRBJ2-7; clone_size: few; d_call: .; cdr3_aa: CASSLERGSNYEQYF; cdr3_nt: TGTGCCAGCAGCTTAGAACGCGGCTCTAACTACGAGCAGTACTTC
v_call: TRBV20-1; j_call: TRBJ1-5; clone_size: many; d_call: .; cdr3_aa: CSARQAQGEYQPQHF; cdr3_nt: TGCAGTGCTAGACAGGCCCAAGGCGAGTATCAGCCCCAGCATTTT
v_call: TRBV2; j_call: TRBJ2-3; clone_size: .; d_call: .; cdr3_aa: CAQSREGDTDTQYF; cdr3_nt: TGTGCCCAATCTCGGGAAGGGGACACAGATACGCAGTATTTT
v_call: TRBV10-3; j_call: TRBJ2-7; clone_size: many; d_call: .; cdr3_aa: CAISDSVEGRYEQYF; cdr3_nt: TGTGCCATCAGTGATTCCGTGGAGGGCCGCTACGAGCAGTACTTC
v_call: TRBV12-3/TRBV12-4; j_call: TRBJ1-2; clone_size: few; d_call: .; cdr3_aa: CASSPQATIGYGYTF; cdr3_nt: TGTGCCAGCTCCCCTCAGGCGACCATAGGCTATGGCTACACCTTC
v_call: TRBV14; j_call: TRBJ1-4; clone_size: many; d_call: .; cdr3_aa: CASSHRVRSTNEKLFF; cdr3_nt: TGTGCCAGCAGCCACAGAGTCCGATCAACTAATGAAAAACTGTTTTTT
v_call: TRBV5-1; j_call: TRBJ2-1; clone_size: many; d_call: .; cdr3_aa: CASSSLSSVRSYNEQFF; cdr3_nt: TGCGCCAGCAGCTCCTTATCTAGCGTCCGCTCCTACAATGAGCAGTTCTTC